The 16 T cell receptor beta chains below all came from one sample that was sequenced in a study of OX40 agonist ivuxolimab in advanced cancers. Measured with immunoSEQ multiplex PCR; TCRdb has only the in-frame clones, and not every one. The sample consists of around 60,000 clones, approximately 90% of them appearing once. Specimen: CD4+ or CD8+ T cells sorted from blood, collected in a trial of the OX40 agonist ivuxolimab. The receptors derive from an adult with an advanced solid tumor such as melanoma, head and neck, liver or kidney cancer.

The DNA of the CDR3 is TGTGCCAGCAGCTTATCAGGTCCCCGTTCCTACGAGCAGTACTTC. Protein product: CASSLSGPRSYEQYF. This chain uses TRBV7-2 with TRBJ2-7; D call uncertain. The CDR3 has 15 residues. Germline values: CDR1 SGHTA, CDR2 FQGNSA. The V and J ends lost 2 bases and 1 base respectively, with 12 bases between them.

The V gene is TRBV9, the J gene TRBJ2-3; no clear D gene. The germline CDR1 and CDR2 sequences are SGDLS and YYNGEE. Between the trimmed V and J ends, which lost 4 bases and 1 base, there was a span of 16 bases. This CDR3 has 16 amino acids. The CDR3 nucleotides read TGTGCCAGCAGCCCCCTGGGGAAATCGGGCACAGATACGCAGTATTTT. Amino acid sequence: CASSPLGKSGTDTQYF.

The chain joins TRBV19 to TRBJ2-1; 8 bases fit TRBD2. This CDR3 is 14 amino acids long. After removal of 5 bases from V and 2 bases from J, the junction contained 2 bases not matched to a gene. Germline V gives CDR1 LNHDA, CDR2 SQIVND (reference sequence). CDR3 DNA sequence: TGTGCCAGTAGTCAGCGGGAGCCCTACAATGAGCAGTTCTTC. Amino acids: CASSQREPYNEQFF.

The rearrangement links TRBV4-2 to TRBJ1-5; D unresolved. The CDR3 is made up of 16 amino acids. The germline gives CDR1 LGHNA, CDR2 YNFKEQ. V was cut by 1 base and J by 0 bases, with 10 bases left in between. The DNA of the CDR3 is TGTGCCAGCAGCCAAGTTCCCTCAAATAGCAATCAGCCCCAGCATTTT. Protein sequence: CASSQVPSNSNQPQHF.

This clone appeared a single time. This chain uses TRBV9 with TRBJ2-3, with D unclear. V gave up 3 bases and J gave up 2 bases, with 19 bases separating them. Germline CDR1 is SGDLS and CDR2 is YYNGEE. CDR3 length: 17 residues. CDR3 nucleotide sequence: TGTGCCAGCAGCGCGGCTCTTCGCGGCCCCTTCACAGATACGCAGTATTTT. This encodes CASSAALRGPFTDTQYF.

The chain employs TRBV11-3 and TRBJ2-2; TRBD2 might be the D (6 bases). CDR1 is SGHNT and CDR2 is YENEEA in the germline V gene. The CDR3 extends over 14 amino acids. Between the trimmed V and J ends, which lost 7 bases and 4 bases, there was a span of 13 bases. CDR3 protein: CASTGGGRTGELFF. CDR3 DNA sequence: TGTGCCAGCACTGGTGGAGGGCGCACCGGGGAGCTGTTTTTT.

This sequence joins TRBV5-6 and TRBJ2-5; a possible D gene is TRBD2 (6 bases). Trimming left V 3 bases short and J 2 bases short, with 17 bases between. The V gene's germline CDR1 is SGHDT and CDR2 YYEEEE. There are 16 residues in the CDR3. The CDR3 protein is CASSSQGGLFQETQYF. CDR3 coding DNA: TGTGCCAGCAGCTCCCAGGGAGGACTCTTTCAAGAGACCCAGTACTTC. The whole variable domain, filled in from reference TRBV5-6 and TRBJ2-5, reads DAGVTQSPTHLIKTRGQQVTLRCSPKSGHDTVSWYQQALGQGPQFIFQYYEEEERQRGNFPDRFSGHQFPNYSSELNVNALLLGDSALYLCASSSQGGLFQETQYFGPGTRLLVL.

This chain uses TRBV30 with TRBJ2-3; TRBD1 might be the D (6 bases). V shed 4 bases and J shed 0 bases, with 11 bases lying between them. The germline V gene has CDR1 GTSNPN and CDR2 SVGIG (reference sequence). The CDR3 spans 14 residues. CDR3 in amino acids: CAWKLGASTDTQYF. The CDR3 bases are TGTGCCTGGAAATTGGGGGCGAGCACAGATACGCAGTATTTT.

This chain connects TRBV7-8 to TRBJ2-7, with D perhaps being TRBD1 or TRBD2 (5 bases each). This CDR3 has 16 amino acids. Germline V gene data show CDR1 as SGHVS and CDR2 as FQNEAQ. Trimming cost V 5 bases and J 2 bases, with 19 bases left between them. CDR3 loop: CASSPNGGSATYEQYF. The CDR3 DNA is TGTGCCAGCAGCCCCAATGGGGGAAGCGCCACCTACGAGCAGTACTTC. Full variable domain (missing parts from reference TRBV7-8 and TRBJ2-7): GAGVSQSPRYKVAKRGQDVALRCDPISGHVSLFWYQQALGQGPEFLTYFQNEAQLDKSGLPSDRFFAERPEGSVSTLKIQRTQQEDSAVYLCASSPNGGSATYEQYFGPGTRLTVT.

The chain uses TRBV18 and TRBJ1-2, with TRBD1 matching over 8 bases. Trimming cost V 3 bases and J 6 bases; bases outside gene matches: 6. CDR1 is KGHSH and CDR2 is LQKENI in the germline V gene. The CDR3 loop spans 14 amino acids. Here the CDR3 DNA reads TGTGCCAGCTCACCGGCCGGGACAGGCCATGGCTACACCTTC. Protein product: CASSPAGTGHGYTF.

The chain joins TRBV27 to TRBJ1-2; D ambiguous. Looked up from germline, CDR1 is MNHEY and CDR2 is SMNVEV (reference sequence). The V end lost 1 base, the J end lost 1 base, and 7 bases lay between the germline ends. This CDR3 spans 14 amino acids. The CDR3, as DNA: TGTGCCAGCAGTTTATTTGGCAGTAACTATGGCTACACCTTC. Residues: CASSLFGSNYGYTF.

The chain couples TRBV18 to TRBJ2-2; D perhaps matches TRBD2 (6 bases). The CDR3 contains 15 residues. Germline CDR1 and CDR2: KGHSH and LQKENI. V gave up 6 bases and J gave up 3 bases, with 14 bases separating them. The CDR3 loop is CASSPYGGDTGELFF. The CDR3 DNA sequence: TGTGCCAGCTCGCCCTACGGCGGGGACACCGGGGAGCTGTTTTTT.

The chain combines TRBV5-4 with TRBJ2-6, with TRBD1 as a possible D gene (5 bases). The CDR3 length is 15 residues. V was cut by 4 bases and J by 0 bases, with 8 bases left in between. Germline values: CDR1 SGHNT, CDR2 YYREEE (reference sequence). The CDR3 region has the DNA TGTGCCAGCAGCCGACAGATCTCTGGGGCCAACGTCCTGACTTTC. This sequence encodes CASSRQISGANVLTF.

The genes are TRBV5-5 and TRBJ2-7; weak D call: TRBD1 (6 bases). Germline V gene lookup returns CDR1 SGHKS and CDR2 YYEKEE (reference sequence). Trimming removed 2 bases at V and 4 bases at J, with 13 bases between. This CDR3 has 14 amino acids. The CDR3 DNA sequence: TGTGCCAGCAGCTTCGAACAGGGAAAATACGAGCAGTACTTC. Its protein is CASSFEQGKYEQYF.

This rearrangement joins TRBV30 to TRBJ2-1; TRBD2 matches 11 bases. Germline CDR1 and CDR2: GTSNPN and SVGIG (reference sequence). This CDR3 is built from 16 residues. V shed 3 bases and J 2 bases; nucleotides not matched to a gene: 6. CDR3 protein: CAWRQLAGAAYNEQFF. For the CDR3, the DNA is TGTGCCTGGAGACAACTAGCGGGAGCGGCCTACAATGAGCAGTTCTTC.

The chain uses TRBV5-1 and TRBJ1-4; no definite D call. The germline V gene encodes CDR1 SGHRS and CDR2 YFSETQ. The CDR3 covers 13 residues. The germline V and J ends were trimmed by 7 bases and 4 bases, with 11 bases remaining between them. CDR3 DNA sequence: TGCGCCAGCGCCCAAGCTCTTAATGAAAAACTGTTTTTT. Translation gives CASAQALNEKLFF.